This T cell receptor (beta chain) was sequenced in a study of OX40 agonist ivuxolimab in advanced cancers. Germline V gene data show CDR1 as GTSNPN and CDR2 as SVGIG (reference sequence). This CDR3 spans 12 amino acids. The V gene lost 2 bases and the J gene lost 5 bases, with 9 bases spanning the gap. Assay used: immunoSEQ multiplex PCR; TCRdb lists only in-frame clones, some missing. The sample has about 62,000 clones; 92% are singletons. Sequenced here: CD4+ or CD8+ T cells sorted from blood, sampled in a trial of the OX40 agonist ivuxolimab. The clonotype was recovered from an adult with an advanced solid tumor such as melanoma, head and neck, liver or kidney cancer. This chain uses TRBV30 with TRBJ1-2; tentative D call: TRBD1 (5 bases). CDR3 bases: TGTGCCTGGAGTCCTGCAGGGTATGGCTACACCTTC. Translation: CAWSPAGYGYTF.